This T cell receptor beta chain was observed in a study of PD-L1 blockade in urothelial cancer. About the study: Samples came from 3 weeks, at the second dose, and 6 weeks into treatment.

The CDR3 has 14 residues. Looked up from germline, CDR1 is SQVTM and CDR2 is ANQGSEA. Trimming at V came to 1 base and at J to 5 bases, leaving 6 bases not matched to a gene. Profiled with immunoSEQ multiplex PCR; TCRdb holds only in-frame clones, not every one. The sample holds about 43,000 clones, about 88% seen once. The clonotype originates from a woman in her fifties or sixties with urothelial cancer. The chain joins TRBV29-1 to TRBJ1-1; TRBD1 agrees at 8 bases. This sample comprised PBMCs, obtained around atezolizumab (anti-PD-L1) treatment. The CDR3: CSVEATGDFTEAFF. The CDR3 DNA reads TGCAGCGTTGAAGCGACAGGGGATTTTACTGAAGCTTTCTTT.